A single sample gave rise to the 25 T cell receptor beta chains below, sequenced in a study of T cell responses to AZD1222 COVID-19 vaccine. This table comes from immunoSEQ multiplex PCR, and its TCRdb copy is limited to in-frame clones, with some not included. The profile shows more than 70,000 clones, 87% of them singletons. Sequencing was performed on peripheral blood, taken on day 0 of AZD1222 vaccination. Receptors originate from an adult in good health.

This clone was seen a single time. The gene calls are TRBV7-9 and TRBJ1-5, with D possibly matching TRBD1 (5 bases). CDR3 length: 13 residues. With 3 bases removed from V and 4 bases from J, the gap between germline ends came to 7 bases. Germline V gene sequence: CDR1 SEHNR, CDR2 FQNEAQ (reference sequence). This chain's CDR3 is CASSLGENQPQHF. The CDR3 DNA reads TGTGCCAGCAGCTTGGGGGAGAATCAGCCCCAGCATTTT.

The chain carries TRBV18 and TRBJ2-1, with 8 positions matching TRBD2. CDR3 length: 16 amino acids. J was trimmed by 0 bases and V by 5 bases; bases with no gene match: 6. CDR1 is KGHSH and CDR2 is LQKENI in the germline V gene. CDR3 in DNA: TGTGCCAGCTCAGCCCCCGGGACTAGCTCCTACAATGAGCAGTTCTTC. Protein product: CASSAPGTSSYNEQFF.

This chain links TRBV19 with TRBJ2-4; 7 nucleotides agree with TRBD1. The CDR3 spans 17 residues. Germline lookup yields CDR1 LNHDA and CDR2 SQIVND (reference sequence). The V gene end was trimmed by 7 bases and the J gene end by 2 bases; junction bases not matched to a gene: 14. The CDR3 reads CASTPGGGQATKNIQYF. CDR3 DNA sequence: TGTGCCAGTACCCCTGGAGGAGGACAGGCGACCAAAAACATTCAGTACTTC.

The V gene is TRBV30, the J gene TRBJ2-3, with a weak D call TRBD1 (5 bases). CDR1 and CDR2 (germline): GTSNPN, SVGIG (reference sequence). Trimming removed 0 bases at V and 0 bases at J, with 16 bases between. This CDR3 has 17 amino acids. CDR3 DNA sequence: TGTGCCTGGAGTGTAAGGGGAATCGGCGTGAGCACAGATACGCAGTATTTT. Amino acids: CAWSVRGIGVSTDTQYF.

The J gene is TRBJ2-3, the V gene TRBV2; TRBD1 agrees at 12 bases. With V trimmed by 6 bases and J by 7 bases, 14 bases remained unmatched. The CDR3 is 17 residues long. Germline CDR1 SNHLY, CDR2 FYNNEI. The CDR3 sequence is CASSDLGGTGGENTQYF. The DNA of the CDR3 is TGTGCCAGCAGCGATCTGGGAGGGACAGGGGGCGAAAATACGCAGTATTTT.

V and J are TRBV5-1 and TRBJ2-7; D not resolved. The V and J ends lost 4 bases and 2 bases respectively, with 13 bases between them. The CDR3 contains 14 residues. CDR1 is SGHRS, CDR2 YFSETQ, per germline. The CDR3 region is CASSTGTVAYEQYF. DNA for the CDR3: TGCGCCAGCAGCACGGGTACAGTTGCCTACGAGCAGTACTTC.

This chain connects TRBV3-1 (or the pseudogene TRBV3-2) to TRBJ1-4, with 11 bases fitting TRBD1. Germline values: CDR1 LGHDT, CDR2 YNNKEL (reference sequence). Unmatched junction bases numbered 5, after V lost 3 bases and J lost 5 bases. The CDR3 sequence is 16 residues long. CDR3 loop: CASSHRDRGGNEKLFF. The CDR3 DNA is TGTGCCAGCAGCCATAGGGACAGGGGGGGAAATGAAAAACTGTTTTTT.

CDR3 residues: CACNGDSSYNEQFF. CDR3 DNA: TGTGCCTGCAACGGGGATAGCTCCTACAATGAGCAGTTCTTC. The chain couples TRBV30 to TRBJ2-1; possibly TRBD2 for D (5 bases). V lost 6 bases to trimming and J lost 0 bases, with 12 bases between them. CDR1 and CDR2 (germline): GTSNPN, SVGIG (reference sequence). This CDR3 region has 14 residues.

This clone was detected a few times. This sequence joins TRBV29-1 and TRBJ1-2; D is undetermined. The germline V and J ends were trimmed by 0 bases and 8 bases, with 13 bases remaining between them. In germline, CDR1 is SQVTM, CDR2 ANQGSEA. This CDR3 has 13 residues. In DNA, the CDR3 is TGCAGCGTTGAAGATCTTAAGGTTGGGGGCTACACCTTC. Translating it yields CSVEDLKVGGYTF.

The chain carries TRBV4-1 and TRBJ2-6, with 8 bases aligning to TRBD2. Unmatched junction bases numbered 7, after V lost 4 bases and J lost 2 bases. In germline, CDR1 is MGHRA, CDR2 YSYEKL. This CDR3 spans 17 amino acids. This CDR3 is CASSPNRREAGANVLTF. The CDR3 DNA is TGCGCCAGCAGCCCTAATCGGCGGGAGGCTGGGGCCAACGTCCTGACTTTC.

This chain joins TRBV18 and TRBJ1-6; D remains unclear. The CDR3 is made up of 15 amino acids. Germline lookup yields CDR1 KGHSH and CDR2 LQKENI. V gave up 2 bases and J gave up 8 bases, with 13 bases separating them. The CDR3 sequence is CASSPAPIRDSPLHF. As DNA, the CDR3 is TGTGCCAGCTCACCAGCCCCAATTAGGGATTCACCCCTCCACTTT. The complete variable domain, with remaining parts taken from reference TRBV18 and TRBJ1-6, reads NAGVMQNPRHLVRRRGQEARLRCSPMKGHSHVYWYRQLPEEGLKFMVYLQKENIIDESGMPKERFSAEFPKEGPSILRIQQVVRGDSAAYFCASSPAPIRDSPLHFGNGTRLTVT.

The chain recombines TRBV4-3 with TRBJ1-6, with unresolved D. The CDR3 has 15 amino acids. CDR1 is LGHNA and CDR2 is YSLEER in the germline V gene. The V and J ends lost 1 base and 5 bases respectively, with 9 bases between them. The CDR3 region has the DNA TGCGCCAGCAGCCAAGCACAGACCAATAATTCACCCCTCCACTTT. It specifies CASSQAQTNNSPLHF.

The chain joins TRBV7-2 to TRBJ1-2; 9 nucleotides agree with TRBD1. There are 15 residues in the CDR3. Germline assignment: CDR1 SGHTA and CDR2 FQGNSA. V trimming: 4 bases; J trimming: 6 bases; junction bases outside the gene matches: 9. As DNA, the CDR3 is TGTGCCAGCAGCTCCGGGACAGGGACGACCCATGGCTACACCTTC. It specifies CASSSGTGTTHGYTF.

The rearrangement joins TRBV7-3 to TRBJ2-3, with TRBD2 matching over 10 bases. The CDR3 loop spans 15 amino acids. Germline trimming cut 5 bases from V and 5 bases from J; bases unmatched to any gene: 7. Per the germline V gene, CDR1 is SGHTA and CDR2 is FQGTGA. Here the CDR3 DNA reads TGTGCCAGCAGCCCGCTAGCGGGAGAGTTAGATACGCAGTATTTT. Protein: CASSPLAGELDTQYF.

The rearrangement links TRBV11-1 to TRBJ2-7; TRBD1 matches 9 bases. J lost 5 bases, V lost 0 bases, and 8 bases had no gene match. There are 16 residues in the CDR3. The V gene's germline CDR1 is SGHAT and CDR2 FQDESV (reference sequence). The CDR3 is CASSLAGTGTSDEQYF. For the CDR3, the DNA is TGTGCCAGCAGCTTAGCCGGGACAGGGACGTCGGACGAGCAGTACTTC.

This clone was recorded a few times. For the CDR3, the DNA is TGTGCCAGCAGTTCCAGACCCCCACAGGGAGGTAATGAAAAACTGTTTTTT. Amino acids: CASSSRPPQGGNEKLFF. V is TRBV27 and J is TRBJ1-4, with D maybe TRBD1 (6 bases). The germline gives CDR1 MNHEY, CDR2 SMNVEV (reference sequence). V was clipped by 4 bases and J by 4 bases, with 19 bases between them. The CDR3 extends over 17 amino acids.

The chain is built from TRBV7-2 and TRBJ2-7; 9 nucleotides agree with TRBD1. The V gene end was trimmed by 5 bases and the J gene end by 3 bases; junction bases not matched to a gene: 8. Germline-derived CDR1 and CDR2 are SGHTA and FQGNSA. CDR3 length: 15 amino acids. The CDR3 spells CASSATGTGLYEQYF. The DNA for the CDR3 is TGTGCCAGCAGCGCAACCGGGACAGGGCTCTACGAGCAGTACTTC.

This rearrangement joins TRBV10-3 to TRBJ1-1; D unclear. V lost 0 bases and J 4 bases, leaving 9 bases between the germline ends. The CDR3 contains 14 residues. The germline V gene has CDR1 ENHRY and CDR2 SYGVKD. Here the CDR3 DNA reads TGTGCCATCAGTGAGTCGTCAAAGGGCACTGAAGCTTTCTTT. It translates to CAISESSKGTEAFF.

This clone appeared a few times. V is TRBV2 and J is TRBJ2-7; TRBD2 agrees at 11 bases. Trimming at V came to 8 bases and at J to 3 bases, leaving 9 bases not matched to a gene. CDR1 is SNHLY and CDR2 is FYNNEI in the germline V gene. There are 15 residues in the CDR3. Here the CDR3 reads CASHPPGLADYEQYF. The CDR3 DNA sequence: TGTGCCAGCCACCCACCGGGACTAGCGGACTACGAGCAGTACTTC.

The chain links TRBV10-3 to TRBJ1-2; 9 nucleotides agree with TRBD1. V lost 5 bases and J lost 4; bases outside the gene matches: 2. Germline loops: CDR1 ENHRY, CDR2 SYGVKD. The CDR3 consists of 13 residues. The CDR3 sequence is CAISQQGAYGYTF. The CDR3 DNA follows: TGTGCCATCAGTCAACAGGGGGCCTATGGCTACACCTTC.

This clone appeared a single time. The chain recombines TRBV2 with TRBJ2-2; D perhaps matches TRBD1 (5 bases). Trimming cost V 7 bases and J 5 bases, with 14 bases left between them. Germline CDR1 and CDR2: SNHLY and FYNNEI. This CDR3 comprises 14 residues. CDR3 in amino acids: CASNDRPATGELFF. The CDR3 region has the DNA TGTGCCAGCAATGACAGACCAGCTACCGGGGAGCTGTTTTTT.

The chain carries TRBV7-9 and TRBJ1-4; tentatively, D is TRBD1 (5 bases). Trimming pared 4 bases from V and 7 bases from J, leaving 10 bases between. In germline, CDR1 is SEHNR, CDR2 FQNEAQ (reference sequence). The CDR3 extends over 13 amino acids. This chain's CDR3 is CASSWGRFEKLFF. In DNA, the CDR3 is TGTGCCAGCAGCTGGGGACGGTTTGAAAAACTGTTTTTT.

The rearrangement links TRBV30 to TRBJ1-5; 8 nucleotides agree with TRBD1. With V trimmed by 0 bases and J by 9 bases, 4 bases remained unmatched. From germline, CDR1 is GTSNPN and CDR2 SVGIG (reference sequence). This CDR3 has 13 amino acids. The CDR3 nucleotides are TGTGCCTGGAGTGTCACAGGGGGTCGGCCCCAGCATTTT. Translation: CAWSVTGGRPQHF.

In its sample, this clone was seen once. This rearrangement joins TRBV9 to TRBJ2-7; tentatively, D is TRBD1 or TRBD2 (5 bases each). Germline CDR1 reads SGDLS; CDR2 reads YYNGEE. V was clipped by 3 bases and J by 4 bases, with 17 bases between them. CDR3 length: 15 amino acids. CDR3 nucleotides: TGTGCCAGCAGCGGTTATCCGTGGGGGTCGTACGAGCAGTACTTC. This encodes CASSGYPWGSYEQYF.

The chain uses TRBV18 and TRBJ1-1, with D unresolved. This CDR3 comprises 13 residues. Deletions cut 0 bases from V and 0 bases from J, with 2 bases between. Germline CDR1 and CDR2: KGHSH and LQKENI. CDR3 sequence reads: CASSPPMNTEAFF. The CDR3 nucleotides read TGTGCCAGCTCACCACCGATGAACACTGAAGCTTTCTTT.